This T cell receptor beta chain was sequenced for a study of blood T cell repertoires in COVID-19. Study-wide context: Sample material is recorded as cDNA or gDNA derived from T cells, B-cell-depleted T cells, or PBMCs.

Germline CDR1 and CDR2: MNHGY and SVAAGI. The CDR3 contains 16 residues. The ends were cut back, 2 bases at V and 6 bases at J, with 17 bases in the middle. The assay was immunoSEQ multiplex PCR, and TCRdb's table has in-frame clones only and misses some. The sample lists roughly 250,000 clones; roughly 84% were seen once. This chain links TRBV6-9 with TRBJ2-1, with D possibly matching TRBD2 (6 bases). Sample: peripheral blood. The clonotype was recovered from a woman aged 40 to 50 who had recovered from COVID-19. The CDR3 protein is CASSYPGMMRGNEQFF. The CDR3 bases are TGTGCCAGCAGTTATCCGGGGATGATGCGGGGCAATGAGCAGTTCTTC.